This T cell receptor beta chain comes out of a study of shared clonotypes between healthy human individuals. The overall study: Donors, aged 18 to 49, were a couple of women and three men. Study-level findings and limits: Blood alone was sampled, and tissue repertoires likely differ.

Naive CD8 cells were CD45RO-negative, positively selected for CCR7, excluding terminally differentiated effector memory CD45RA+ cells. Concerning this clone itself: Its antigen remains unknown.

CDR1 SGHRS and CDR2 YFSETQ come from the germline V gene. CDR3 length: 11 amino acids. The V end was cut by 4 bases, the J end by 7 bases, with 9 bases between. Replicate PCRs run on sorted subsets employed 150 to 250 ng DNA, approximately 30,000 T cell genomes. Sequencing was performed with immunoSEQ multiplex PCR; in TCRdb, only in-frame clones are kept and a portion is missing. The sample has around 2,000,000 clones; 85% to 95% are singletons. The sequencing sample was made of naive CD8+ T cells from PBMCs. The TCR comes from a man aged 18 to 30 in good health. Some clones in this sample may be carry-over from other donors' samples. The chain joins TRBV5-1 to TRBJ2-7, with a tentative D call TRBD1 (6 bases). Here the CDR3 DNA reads TGCGCCAGCAGCACCGGACAGGAGCAGTACTTC. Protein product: CASSTGQEQYF.